This T cell receptor beta chain was identified during a study of shared clonotypes between healthy human individuals. About the study: CD8 memory received one plate per donor, CD8 naive two, CD4 memory three and CD4 naive three.

Naivety among CD8 cells was defined by CD45RO negativity and positive CCR7 selection, thereby excluding terminally differentiated effector memory CD45RA+ cells. Germline CDR1 and CDR2: LNHNV and YYDKDF (reference sequence). The CDR3 loop spans 20 amino acids. V shed 5 bases, J shed 4 bases, and the junction held 19 bases outside the gene matches. Researchers ran the assay at a deep level. The DNA input per sorted-subset replicate PCR was about 190 ng, corresponding to 25,000 to 35,000 T cell genomes. Here immunoSEQ multiplex PCR was the method, and the copy in TCRdb shows in-frame clones only, minus some. In the table there are about 2.1 million clones, 93% of which are singletons.

The source material was naive CD8+ T cells from PBMCs. This TCR derives from a man between 18 and 35 years old in good health. Some clones in this sample may be carry-over from other donors' samples. V gene TRBV15 combines with J gene TRBJ1-3; TRBD1 agrees at 11 bases. CDR3 coding DNA: TGTGCCACCAGCTCCGAGGACAGGGGGCGCAGCGCAAGGCTCGGAAACACCATATATTTT. It specifies CATSSEDRGRSARLGNTIYF.